This TCR beta chain was identified during a study of CD8+CD57+ T cells in acquired aplastic anemia. Study-level background: Average DNA yield from sorted CD4+ and CD8+ cells was about 2.9 ug. The study, taken as a whole, reports: Significance was not reached for CD8+ Simpson's diversity between patients and controls. Overlapping CD8+ CDR3 repertoires of patients and controls contained some 27 shared sequences.

Profiling that covered TCR beta VDJ and CDR3 relied on genomic DNA as its template. TCRdb re-analysed the reads in MiXCR, keeping a single row per CDR3 protein. This sample yields under 350,000 distinct CDR3 sequences, of which approximately 57% are seen a single time; approximately 8% belongs to the top ten. The CDR3 is 16 amino acids. The V gene's germline CDR1 is MNHNY and CDR2 SVGAGI (reference sequence). Trimming shortened V by 0 bases and J by 4 bases, and 16 bases separated the two germline ends. This clonotype was recorded at least ten times. Its cognate antigen is unknown. This TCR came from a human donor with severe aplastic anemia or a healthy control (not recorded which). The V call is TRBV6-6, the J call TRBJ2-7, with a possible D match to TRBD2 (5 bases). Sequencing was performed on sorted CD4+, CD8+, or CD8+CD57+ T cells (not recorded which) from PBMCs. The CDR3 DNA reads as TGTGCCAGCAGTTACTCGAAGAGGGCCCCAGCGTACGAGCAGTACTTC. Translating it yields CASSYSKRAPAYEQYF.